This entry describes one TCR beta chain. The antigen it recognizes is unknown. Qualities for individual bases were not recorded, and no much larger clone is one base off. Systemically healthy Caucasian individuals from Russia, around 38 in total and aged roughly 6 to 100 years, were included as donors. Each donor gave around 9.8 milliliters of peripheral blood, collected into EDTA-treated Vacutainer tubes. Ficoll-Paque density-gradient centrifugation was used to isolate PBMCs, with at least 7 million per sample. Total RNA, at least 6 micrograms per sample, was extracted from PBMCs with Trizol reagent. For every donor, an aliquot of PBMCs went through flow cytometry to measure the percentages of naive CD45RAhigh/CD27high T cells. Receptors were amplified or captured by 5' RACE. Instrument used: Illumina HiSeq 2500. A second PCR of roughly 6 to 12 cycles was performed with a sample-barcoded 5' primer and a J-beta primer mix. A template-switch 5' adaptor carrying 12 random nucleotides introduced a unique molecular identifier onto each TCR beta cDNA molecule. Each sample yielded at least 2.5 million CDR3-containing paired-end reads. First-strand cDNA synthesis was performed from all RNA using the Mint cDNA synthesis kit, with priming by a TRBC-specific oligonucleotide. Following uracil-DNA glycosylase treatment, all cDNA underwent a first 18-cycle PCR with the universal primers M1SS and BC2_uni_R. Per the original workflow: Each sample was normalized by randomly selecting 1 million high-quality reads, each carrying a distinct molecular identifier. Instead of being binned into consensus sequences, reads with shared molecular identifiers were discarded. MiTCR, run with a Q25 quality threshold and the strictest error-elimination algorithm, handled CDR3 identification, clonotype clustering and error correction. A nonparametric unseen species model with Euler transformation was used to estimate a lower bound on total TCR beta diversity. The public reads were run again by TCRdb, first through fastp at Q25 and then through MiXCR, and only productive beta chains were kept. Each CDR3 protein appears once, grouped with its most common genes and DNA. The V and J calls here are based on TCRdb, not the publication. Here the sample has approximately 1,000,000 distinct CDR3 sequences; around two fifths occur a single time. The ten largest clones take up around 12% of the sample.

This record belongs to a study of blood T cells in healthy people across ages (dated by TCRdb to 2014 to 2015). Looking at the study overall: Template switching captured roughly one uniquely barcoded TCR beta cDNA molecule per two T cells in model experiments. To track age-related changes in TCR beta repertoire diversity, the study relied on deep sequencing normalized with unique cDNA molecular identifiers. Four age groups were formed from the donors: young (average approximately 15 years), middle-aged (just under 40), aged (62) and long-lived (around 82). Donors of different ages were randomly distributed across sequencing lanes to avoid experimental bias. Two additional independent replicas of 1 million unique cDNA reads from the same blood draw were analyzed for two donors (one aged 18 to 30 and one aged 80 or older). Findings and caveats that apply to the study as a whole: Estimates of total diversity based on one million sequenced T cells were regarded as lower bounds and as underestimates. A strong correlation was found between observed TCR beta diversity and the percentage of naive T cells measured by flow cytometry. Compared with the aged group, the long-lived group had more naive CD4+ T cells, fewer expanded clones and increased TCR diversity, a pattern suggesting age selection. As age increased, observed TCR beta diversity per million T cells dropped in a roughly linear way, and a significant reduction was already evident by age roughly 36. Since profiling was done on bulk unsorted PBMCs, naive and antigen-experienced compartments could not be conclusively compared. The CMV infection status of donors was not known, potentially confounding age-related changes in expanded clonotypes.

CDR1 and CDR2 are read off the germline V gene as SGHRS and YFSETQ. Inclusive of the bounding cysteine and phenylalanine, the CDR3 is 13 residues long. Left in the record is the CDR3 DNA by itself, 39 bases read in frame from the first base. Cut back by 4 bases and 3 bases, the V and J ends lie 11 bases apart. The sequenced sample was blood. The sequence is built from TRBV5-1 and TRBJ2-7, with TRBD2 perhaps the D gene, on 5 matching bases. The receptor comes from a man aged 18 to 29 in good health. The CDR3 here reads CASSVEVLYEQYF. DNA sequence: TGCGCCAGCAGCGTGGAGGTCCTCTACGAGCAGTACTTC.